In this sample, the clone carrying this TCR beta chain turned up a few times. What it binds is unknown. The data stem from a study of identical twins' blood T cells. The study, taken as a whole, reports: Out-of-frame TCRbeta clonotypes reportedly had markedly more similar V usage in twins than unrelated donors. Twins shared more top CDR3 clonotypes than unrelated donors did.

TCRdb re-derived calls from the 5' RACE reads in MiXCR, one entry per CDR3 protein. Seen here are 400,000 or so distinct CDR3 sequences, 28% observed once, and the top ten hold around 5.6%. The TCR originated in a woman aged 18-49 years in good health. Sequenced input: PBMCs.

The CDR3 region is CASKGQVDTQYF. Written as DNA, the CDR3 is TGCGCCAGTAAAGGACAGGTAGATACGCAGTATTTT. The chain uses TRBV5-1 and TRBJ2-3; 7 nucleotides agree with TRBD1. The trim removed 8 bases at V and 5 bases at J, leaving 5 bases unmatched. From germline, CDR1 is SGHRS and CDR2 YFSETQ. This CDR3 has 12 amino acids.